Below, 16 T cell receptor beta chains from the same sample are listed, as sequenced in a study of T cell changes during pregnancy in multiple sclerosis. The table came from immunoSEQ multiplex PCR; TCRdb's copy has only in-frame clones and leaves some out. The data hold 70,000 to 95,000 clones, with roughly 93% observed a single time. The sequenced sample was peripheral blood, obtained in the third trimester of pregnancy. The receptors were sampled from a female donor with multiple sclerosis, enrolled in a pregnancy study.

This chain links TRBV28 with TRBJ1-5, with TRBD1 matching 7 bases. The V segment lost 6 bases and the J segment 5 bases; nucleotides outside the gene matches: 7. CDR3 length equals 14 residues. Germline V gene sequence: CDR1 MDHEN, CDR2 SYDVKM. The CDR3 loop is CASRRGQTYQPQHF. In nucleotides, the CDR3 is TGTGCCAGCAGGCGGGGACAGACCTATCAGCCCCAGCATTTT. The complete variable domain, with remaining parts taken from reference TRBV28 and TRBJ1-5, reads DVKVTQSSRYLVKRTGEKVFLECVQDMDHENMFWYRQDPGLGLRLIYFSYDVKMKEKGDIPEGYSVSREKKERFSLILESASTNQTSMYLCASRRGQTYQPQHFGDGTRLSIL.

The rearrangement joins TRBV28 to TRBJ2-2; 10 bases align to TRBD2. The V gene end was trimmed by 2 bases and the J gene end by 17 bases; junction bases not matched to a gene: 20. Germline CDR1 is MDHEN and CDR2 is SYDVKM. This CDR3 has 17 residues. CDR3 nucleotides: TGTGCCAGCAGTTTAGGTGGGGGTAGCGGGAGGCCCCCAATGGGCTTTTTT. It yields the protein CASSLGGGSGRPPMGFF. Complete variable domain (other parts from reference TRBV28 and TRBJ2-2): DVKVTQSSRYLVKRTGEKVFLECVQDMDHENMFWYRQDPGLGLRLIYFSYDVKMKEKGDIPEGYSVSREKKERFSLILESASTNQTSMYLCASSLGGGSGRPPMGFFGEGSRLTVL.

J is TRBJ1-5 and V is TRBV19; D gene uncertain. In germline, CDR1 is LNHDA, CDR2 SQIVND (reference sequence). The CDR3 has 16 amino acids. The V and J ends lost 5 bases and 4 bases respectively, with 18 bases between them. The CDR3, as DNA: TGTGCCAGTAGTCCCCCGGGCAGGTCGGGGAATCAGCCCCAGCATTTT. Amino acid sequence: CASSPPGRSGNQPQHF.

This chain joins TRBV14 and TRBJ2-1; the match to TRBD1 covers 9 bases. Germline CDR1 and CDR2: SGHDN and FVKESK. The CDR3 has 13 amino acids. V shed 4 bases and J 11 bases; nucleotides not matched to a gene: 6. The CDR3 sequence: CASSPRQGVKQFF. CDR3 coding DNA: TGTGCCAGCAGCCCGAGACAGGGGGTTAAGCAGTTCTTC.

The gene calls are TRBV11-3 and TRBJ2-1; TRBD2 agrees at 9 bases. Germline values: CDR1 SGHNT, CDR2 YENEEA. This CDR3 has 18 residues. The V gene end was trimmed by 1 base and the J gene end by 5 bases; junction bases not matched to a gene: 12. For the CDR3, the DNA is TGTGCCAGCAGCTTAGGAGGTGTTGCGGGAGGGCGGCACAATGAGCAGTTCTTC. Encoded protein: CASSLGGVAGGRHNEQFF.

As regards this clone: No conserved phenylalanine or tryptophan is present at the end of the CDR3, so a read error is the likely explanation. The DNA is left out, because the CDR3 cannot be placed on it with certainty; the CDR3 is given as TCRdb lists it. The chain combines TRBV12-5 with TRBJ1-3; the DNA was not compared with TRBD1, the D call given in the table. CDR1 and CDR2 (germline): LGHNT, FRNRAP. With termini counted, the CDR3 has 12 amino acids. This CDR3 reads CASGPGSRDRSV.

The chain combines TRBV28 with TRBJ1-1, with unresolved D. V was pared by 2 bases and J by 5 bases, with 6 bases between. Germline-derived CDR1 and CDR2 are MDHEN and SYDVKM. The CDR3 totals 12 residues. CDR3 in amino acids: CASSLRGTEAFF. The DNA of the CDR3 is TGTGCCAGCAGTTTAAGAGGGACTGAAGCTTTCTTT. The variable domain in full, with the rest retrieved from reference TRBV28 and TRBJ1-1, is DVKVTQSSRYLVKRTGEKVFLECVQDMDHENMFWYRQDPGLGLRLIYFSYDVKMKEKGDIPEGYSVSREKKERFSLILESASTNQTSMYLCASSLRGTEAFFGQGTRLTVV.

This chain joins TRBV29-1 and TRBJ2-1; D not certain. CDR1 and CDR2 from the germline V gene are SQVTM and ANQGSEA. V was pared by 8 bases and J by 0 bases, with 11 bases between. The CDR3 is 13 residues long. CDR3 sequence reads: CSLQLNSYNEQFF. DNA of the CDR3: TGCAGCCTGCAACTAAACTCCTACAATGAGCAGTTCTTC.

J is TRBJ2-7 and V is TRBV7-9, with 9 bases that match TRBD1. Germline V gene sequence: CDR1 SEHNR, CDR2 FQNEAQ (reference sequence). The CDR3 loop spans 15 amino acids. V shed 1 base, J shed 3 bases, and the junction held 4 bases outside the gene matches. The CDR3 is CASSLEGQGIYEQYF. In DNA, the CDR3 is TGTGCCAGCAGCTTAGAGGGACAGGGTATCTACGAGCAGTACTTC.

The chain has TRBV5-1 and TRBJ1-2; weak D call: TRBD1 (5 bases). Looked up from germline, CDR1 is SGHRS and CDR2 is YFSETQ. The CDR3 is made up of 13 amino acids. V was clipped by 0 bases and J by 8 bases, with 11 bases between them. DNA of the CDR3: TGCGCCAGCAGCTTGGCCGGAGGGGAGGGCTACACCTTC. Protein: CASSLAGGEGYTF.

CDR3 in amino acids: CASGWGRASDEQYF. The CDR3 region has the DNA TGTGCCAGCGGGTGGGGCAGGGCCTCTGATGAGCAGTACTTC. This chain links TRBV6-5 with TRBJ2-7, with a weak D call TRBD1 (5 bases). This CDR3 region has 14 residues. V lost 8 bases and J lost 7, with 21 bases in between. The germline CDR1 and CDR2 sequences are MNHEY and SVGAGI.

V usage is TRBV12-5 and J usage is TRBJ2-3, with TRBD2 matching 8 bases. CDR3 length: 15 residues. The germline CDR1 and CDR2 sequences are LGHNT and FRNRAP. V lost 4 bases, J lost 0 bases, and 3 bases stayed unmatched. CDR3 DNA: TGTGCTAGTGGTTATAGCGGGACTAGCACAGATACGCAGTATTTT. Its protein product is CASGYSGTSTDTQYF.

The CDR3 protein is CASRGSGQGFVTYTF. The CDR3, as DNA: TGTGCCAGCAGGGGTTCGGGACAGGGCTTTGTTACTTACACCTTC. J is TRBJ1-2 and V is TRBV6-5; TRBD1 agrees at 9 bases. The V gene end was trimmed by 6 bases and the J gene end by 11 bases; junction bases not matched to a gene: 16. Germline-derived CDR1 and CDR2 are MNHEY and SVGAGI. This CDR3 contains 15 residues.

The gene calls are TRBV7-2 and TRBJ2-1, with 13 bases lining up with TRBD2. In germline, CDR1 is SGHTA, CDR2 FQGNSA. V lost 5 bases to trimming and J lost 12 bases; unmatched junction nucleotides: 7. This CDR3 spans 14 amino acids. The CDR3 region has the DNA TGTGCCAGCAGCCAACGGACTAGCGGGAGCGGGCAGTTCTTC. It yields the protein CASSQRTSGSGQFF.

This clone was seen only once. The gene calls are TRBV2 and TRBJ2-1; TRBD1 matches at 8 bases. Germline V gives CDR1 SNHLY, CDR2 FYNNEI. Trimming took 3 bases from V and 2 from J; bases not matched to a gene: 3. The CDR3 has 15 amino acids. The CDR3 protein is CASSEDRVAYNEQFF. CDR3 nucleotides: TGTGCCAGCAGTGAGGACAGGGTAGCCTACAATGAGCAGTTCTTC. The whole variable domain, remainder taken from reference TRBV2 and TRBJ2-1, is EPEVTQTPSHQVTQMGQEVILRCVPISNHLYFYWYRQILGQKVEFLVSFYNNEISEKSEIFDDQFSVERPDGSNFTLKIRSTKLEDSAMYFCASSEDRVAYNEQFFGPGTRLTVL.

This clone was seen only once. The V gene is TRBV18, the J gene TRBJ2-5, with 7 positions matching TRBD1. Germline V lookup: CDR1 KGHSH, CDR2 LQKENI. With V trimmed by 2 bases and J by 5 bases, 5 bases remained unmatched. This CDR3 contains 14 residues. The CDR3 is CASSPWDSEETQYF. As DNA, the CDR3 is TGTGCCAGCTCACCATGGGACAGTGAGGAGACCCAGTACTTC.